This entry concerns a single T cell receptor (beta chain). There is no known antigen for this receptor. No base qualities exist here, and no much larger clone lies one base off it. In total, roughly 670 healthy bone marrow donors made up the cohort. At the time of sampling, every cohort member was nominally healthy, though immune exposures that went unrecorded were likely present. The donor tested CMV seronegative, placing the donor among the 350 to 400 seronegative members of the cohort. Each donor provided a peripheral blood sample, and peripheral blood mononuclear cells were used for TCR beta sequencing. Genomic DNA was extracted from the blood cell samples with the Qiagen DNeasy Blood Extraction Kit. The data derive from a study of cytomegalovirus exposure and HLA in healthy donors (dated by TCRdb to about 2017). Study-level background: An earlier analysis of approximately 640 of the donors reported 250 to 350 Gb of sequence data and some 120 million unique TCR beta sequences from about 200 million T cells. An early release covering 550 to 700 HLA-typed donors comprised roughly 300 gigabases of sequencing data and approximately 85 million unique TCR sequences. Of the approximately 400 genotyped donors, approximately 82% fell in the genetic ancestry cluster associated with self-reported Caucasian donors. The study was designed to test whether signatures of past pathogen exposure could be identified by cataloging public T cell receptors. The T cell repertoires of some 700 subjects were profiled by immunosequencing and related to cytomegalovirus serostatus. In addition to the first cohort of 500 to 850 subjects, a separate validation cohort of some 120 different subjects was used. The study combined high-throughput TCR immunosequencing, statistical association of individual TCRs with disease status, and machine learning to predict cytomegalovirus infection status. To study patterns of TCR occurrence, a later analysis re-analyzed previously published TCR beta repertoires from more than 550 donors and added high-resolution HLA genotyping. Rather than drawing on any new phenotypic data, the later analysis identified candidate immune exposures from TCR beta sequences and the way those sequences occurred across donors. An earlier analysis of 587 of the donors applied high-throughput TCR beta sequencing to assess whether each TCR beta V gene segment acted as functional or pseudogenic. Donor age, sex, ethnicity and CMV serostatus were compiled alongside the repertoire data. A later genetic analysis used genome-wide SNP genotypes for about 65% of the 666 donors, treating that subset as a discovery cohort. Every repertoire in the discovery cohort had been generated on one and the same sequencing platform. HLA typing covered class I and class II loci at four-digit resolution. The number of typed donors differed by locus: roughly 620-630 for A, B, C, DRB1 and DQB1; 522 for DQA1; approximately 610 for DPA1; and 450 to 480 for DPB1. Roughly 5 DR-DQ haplotypes were treated as single units for association and clustering because of strong linkage in the cohort. Across approximately 400 genotyped donors of the cohort, an average of roughly 230,000 unique TCR beta nucleotide sequences per donor were sequenced, and approximately 19% of those sequences were non-productive.

What the authors observed across the whole study: A further reported finding was that TCR beta sequences accurately predicted the HLA-A and HLA-B alleles for most subjects in the first cohort. HLA typing was unavailable for some donors at each locus, so association tests used only the typed subset. The only immune exposure information available for the cohort was CMV serostatus. In both the original and validation cohorts, the classifier was reported to diagnose cytomegalovirus status with high specificity and sensitivity. Because counts were too low, approximately 15 rarely observed V segments, including chromosome 9 orphons, were excluded from the earlier analysis of some 590 of the donors. An association between a missense DCLRE1C variant and V-gene and J-gene trimming of TCR beta chains was found in a later genetic analysis and replicated in an independent cohort. A group of highly shared sequence variants was considered likely to be a technical artifact of the sequencing pipeline. In this cohort, only TCR beta chains were sequenced, and detectable features were limited by the absence of alpha or paired-chain data. In the study, approximately 160 TCR beta chains were listed as associated with cytomegalovirus. When HLA alleles, especially DR and DQ, strongly co-occurred, TCR associations were difficult to assign to individual alleles. In a later analysis, 15,000 to 20,000 TCR beta sequences were associated with specific HLA alleles at a false discovery rate of 0.05. Some IMGT-functional V segments, including TRBV6-2 and TRBV6-3, could not be told apart with the 87-base-pair reads, so those segments were excluded. A later analysis reported that several top co-occurrence clusters appeared linked to parvovirus B19, influenza, CMV and Epstein-Barr virus. According to a later genetic analysis, donors in an Asian-associated ancestry cluster had fewer N-insertions in productive TCRs than the roughly 670-donor mean. In an earlier analysis of some 640 of the donors, most TCR beta V segments were observed in productive rearrangements about 87% or about 30% of the time, broadly matching IMGT annotations. A few of the identified cytomegalovirus-associated TCR beta chains were confirmed in vitro to be specific for cytomegalovirus antigens. Most TCR sequences were observed very rarely across donors, whereas some public TCRs were present in many individuals. In a later analysis, HLA-associated TCR beta chains showed more clonal expansion and lower generation probabilities than non-associated chains that were equally common. A later analysis found that most CMV-associated TCR beta chains appeared HLA-restricted, with HLA associations seemingly driven largely by CMV exposure. The presence/absence analyses assumed that sequencing depth was roughly uniform across donors, and that assumption may not be true. In a later analysis, TCR association rates were found to vary across HLA loci, with the most associated TCRs seen for DRB1 alleles and the fewest for HLA-C alleles. According to the authors, the approach could potentially be generalized to other disease states and immunological phenotypes. Correlated functional status among segregating V segments might reflect linkage disequilibrium, but an unknown experimental factor could not be ruled out.

Library preparation was by the immunoSEQ multiplex PCR assay. A mixture of 60 forward primers for TCR Vbeta segments and 13 reverse primers for TCR Jbeta segments was used in the multiplex PCR. The CDR3 region of rearranged TCR beta genes was amplified from genomic DNA with a multiplex PCR assay. The amplified TCR beta libraries were sequenced on the Illumina HiSeq System as 87-base-pair reads. Per the original workflow: In a later analysis, around 80 million unique TCR beta chains were counted across the 650 to 750 repertoires, and some 10 million of these chains were shared by at least two donors. Raw reads were error-corrected and collapsed into unique sequences with a nearest-neighbor algorithm that merged closely related sequences to remove PCR and sequencing errors. V, D and J gene segments were assigned by aligning CDR3 sequences to IMGT reference sequences. For a sequence to be retained, a match of at least six nucleotides was required to both a V gene segment and a J gene segment. A rearrangement counted as productive if the CDR3 had no stop codons and remained in frame with V and J, and every other rearrangement counted as non-productive. Following IMGT convention, CDR3 was defined as the stretch from the second conserved V-encoded cysteine up to the conserved J-encoded phenylalanine. In an earlier analysis of approximately 500 of the donors, sequences lacking an unambiguous match to a single V gene segment were excluded. An earlier analysis of under 750 of the donors called V segments functional above 56.7% productive rearrangements and segregating when the between-donor standard deviation exceeded 5%. A statistical classification framework was built for diagnosing cytomegalovirus status from the catalog of TCR beta chain sequences. A later analysis assigned V and J genes by comparing TCR nucleotide sequences with IMGT/GENE-DB human TR gene sequences. Using the TCRdist pipeline, a later analysis assigned CDR3 sequences along with most-parsimonious VDJ recombination scenarios. In a later analysis, each TCR beta chain was defined by its CDR3 amino acid sequence together with its V-gene family, and reads lacking a unique V-gene family were excluded. In a later analysis, 450 to 600 highly shared, low-generation-probability nucleotide sequences were removed to address suspected cross-contamination and a sequencing artifact. In a later analysis, a clonal expansion index for each public chain was calculated from normalized within-repertoire ranks of inferred template counts. Generation probabilities in a later analysis came from a VDJ recombination model fitted to out-of-frame rearrangements, and those results were checked against IGoR. In a later analysis, hypergeometric tests were used to score TCR-TCR, TCR-HLA and TCR-CMV co-occurrence, with a repertoire-size bias correction applied to TCR pairs. A later analysis estimated false discovery rates by permuting HLA or CMV assignments 20 times. A later analysis grouped co-occurring TCRs with DBSCAN, adding TCRdist sequence similarity when clustering within HLA-allele-positive subsets. Co-occurrence clustering excluded repertoires with fewer than 30,000 or more than 120,000 public chains, plus five with anomalous nucleotide sharing. TCRdb took over this immuneACCESS table, retaining in-frame rearrangements with V and J assigned. Such tables are incomplete; in checked studies, under half of the missing clones stem from an unresolved V gene, and the remainder is unexplained. V, J and clone size are those of that table, while D and trimming were read from the DNA. The sample yields 130,000 to 150,000 clones; about 79% were counted once. Less than 3.5% of the sample goes to the ten largest clones.

The germline V gene (reference sequence) supplies CDR1 SEHNR and CDR2 FQNEAQ. V is cut back by 3 bases and J by 7 bases, with 4 bases in the junction unmatched. The CDR3 starts with the cysteine, ends with the phenylalanine, and has 14 residues. Only the CDR3 DNA is retained, 42 bases long and in frame from the first base. The receptor chain draws on TRBV7-9 and TRBJ1-5; 9 nucleotides in the junction match TRBD1. Sequencing used PBMCs. The TCR sequence derives from a male donor in good health and CMV-seronegative. This receptor carries the CDR3 CASSFWDREQPQHF. The nucleotide sequence is given as TGTGCCAGCAGCTTTTGGGACAGGGAGCAGCCCCAGCATTTT.